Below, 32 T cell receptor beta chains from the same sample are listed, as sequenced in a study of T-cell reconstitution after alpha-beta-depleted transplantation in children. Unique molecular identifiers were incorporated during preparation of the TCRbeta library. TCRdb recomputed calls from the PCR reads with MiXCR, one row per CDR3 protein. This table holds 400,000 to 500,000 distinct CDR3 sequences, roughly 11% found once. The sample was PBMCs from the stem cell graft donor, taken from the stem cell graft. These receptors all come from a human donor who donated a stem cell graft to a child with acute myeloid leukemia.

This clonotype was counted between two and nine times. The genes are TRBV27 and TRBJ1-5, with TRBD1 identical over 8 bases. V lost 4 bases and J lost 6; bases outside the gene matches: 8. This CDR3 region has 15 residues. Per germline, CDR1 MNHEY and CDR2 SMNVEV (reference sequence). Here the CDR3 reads CASSSSRTGFQPQHF. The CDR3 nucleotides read TGTGCCAGCAGTTCCTCCAGGACAGGGTTTCAGCCCCAGCATTTT.

The CDR3 nucleotides read TGCAGCGTTGAAGAGCTGGACAGGGGGCCTTCTGAGCAGTTCTTC. Translation gives CSVEELDRGPSEQFF. This chain joins TRBV29-1 and TRBJ2-1, with 11 bases fitting TRBD1. The CDR3 has 15 residues. Germline values: CDR1 SQVTM, CDR2 ANQGSEA. V dropped 0 bases and J dropped 9; count of bases not matched to a gene: 7.

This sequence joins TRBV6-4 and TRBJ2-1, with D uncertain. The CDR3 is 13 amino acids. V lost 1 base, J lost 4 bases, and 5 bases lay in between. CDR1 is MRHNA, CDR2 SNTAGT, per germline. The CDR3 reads CASSDWQYNEQFF. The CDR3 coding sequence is TGTGCCAGCAGTGACTGGCAATACAATGAGCAGTTCTTC.

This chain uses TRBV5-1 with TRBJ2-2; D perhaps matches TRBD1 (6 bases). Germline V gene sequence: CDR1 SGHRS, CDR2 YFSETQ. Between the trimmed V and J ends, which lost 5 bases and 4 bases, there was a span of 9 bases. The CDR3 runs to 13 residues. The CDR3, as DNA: TGCGCCAGCAGACAGGGTATCACCGGGGAGCTGTTTTTT. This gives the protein CASRQGITGELFF. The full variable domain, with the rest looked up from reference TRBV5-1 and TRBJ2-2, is KAGVTQTPRYLIKTRGQQVTLSCSPISGHRSVSWYQQTPGQGLQFLFEYFSETQRNKGNFPGRFSGRQFSNSRSEMNVSTLELGDSALYLCASRQGITGELFFGEGSRLTVL.

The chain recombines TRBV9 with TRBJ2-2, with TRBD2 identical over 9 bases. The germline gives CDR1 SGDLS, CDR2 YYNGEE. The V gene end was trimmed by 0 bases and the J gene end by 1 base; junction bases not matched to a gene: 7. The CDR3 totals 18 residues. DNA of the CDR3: TGTGCCAGCAGCGTAGCCCCCGGACTAGCGTTGAACACCGGGGAGCTGTTTTTT. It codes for CASSVAPGLALNTGELFF.

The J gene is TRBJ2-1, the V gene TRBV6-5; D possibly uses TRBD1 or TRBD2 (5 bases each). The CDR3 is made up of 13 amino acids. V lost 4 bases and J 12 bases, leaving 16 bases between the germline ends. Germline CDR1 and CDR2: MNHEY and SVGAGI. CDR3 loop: CASSWDVLSGQFF. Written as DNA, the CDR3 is TGTGCCAGCAGTTGGGACGTCCTCTCGGGGCAGTTCTTC.

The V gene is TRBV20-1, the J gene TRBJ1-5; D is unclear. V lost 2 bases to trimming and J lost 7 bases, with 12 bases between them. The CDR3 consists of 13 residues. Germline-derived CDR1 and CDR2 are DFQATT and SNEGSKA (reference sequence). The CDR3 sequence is CSARTVGGQPQHF. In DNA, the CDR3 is TGCAGTGCTAGAACAGTGGGTGGGCAGCCCCAGCATTTT.

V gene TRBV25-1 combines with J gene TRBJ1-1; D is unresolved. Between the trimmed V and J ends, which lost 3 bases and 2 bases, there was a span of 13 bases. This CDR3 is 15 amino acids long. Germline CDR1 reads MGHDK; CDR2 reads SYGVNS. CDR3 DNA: TGTGCCAGCAGTGACTTGGCGGATTCAAACACTGAAGCTTTCTTT. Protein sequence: CASSDLADSNTEAFF.

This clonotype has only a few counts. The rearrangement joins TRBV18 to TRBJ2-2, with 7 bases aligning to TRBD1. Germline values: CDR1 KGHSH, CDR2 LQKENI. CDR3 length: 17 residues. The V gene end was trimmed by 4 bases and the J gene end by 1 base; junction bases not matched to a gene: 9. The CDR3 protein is CASSLLSGTENTGELFF. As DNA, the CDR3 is TGTGCCAGCTCACTCTTATCCGGGACAGAGAACACCGGGGAGCTGTTTTTT.

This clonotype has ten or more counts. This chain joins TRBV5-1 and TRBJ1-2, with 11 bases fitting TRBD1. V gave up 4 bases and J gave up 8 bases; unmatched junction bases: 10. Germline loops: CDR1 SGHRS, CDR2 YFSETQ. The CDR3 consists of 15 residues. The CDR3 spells CASSLHRDRGEGYTF. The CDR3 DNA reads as TGCGCCAGCAGCCTTCACCGGGACAGGGGGGAAGGCTACACCTTC. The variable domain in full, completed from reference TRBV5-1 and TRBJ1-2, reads KAGVTQTPRYLIKTRGQQVTLSCSPISGHRSVSWYQQTPGQGLQFLFEYFSETQRNKGNFPGRFSGRQFSNSRSEMNVSTLELGDSALYLCASSLHRDRGEGYTFGSGTRLTVV.

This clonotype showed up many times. The CDR3 here is CAISEVGGNQPQHF. The CDR3 DNA sequence: TGTGCCATCAGTGAGGTAGGGGGAAATCAGCCCCAGCATTTT. This chain links TRBV10-3 with TRBJ1-5; the D gene is possibly TRBD1 (6 bases). This CDR3 has 14 amino acids. CDR1 is ENHRY and CDR2 is SYGVKD in the germline V gene. The V gene lost 2 bases and the J gene lost 4 bases, with 9 bases spanning the gap.

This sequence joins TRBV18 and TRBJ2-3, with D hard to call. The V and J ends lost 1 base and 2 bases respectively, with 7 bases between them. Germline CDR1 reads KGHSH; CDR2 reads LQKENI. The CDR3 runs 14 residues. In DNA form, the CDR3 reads TGTGCCAGCTCACCACTAGTAAACACAGATACGCAGTATTTT. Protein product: CASSPLVNTDTQYF.

The CDR3 region is CASSYGVAETQYF. CDR3 coding DNA: TGTGCCAGCAGTTATGGAGTGGCCGAGACCCAGTACTTC. V gene TRBV6-2 or TRBV6-3 combines with J gene TRBJ2-5; D gene ambiguous. This CDR3 has 13 residues. Looked up from germline, CDR1 is MNHEY and CDR2 is SVGEGT. Trimming pared 3 bases from V and 5 bases from J, leaving 10 bases between.

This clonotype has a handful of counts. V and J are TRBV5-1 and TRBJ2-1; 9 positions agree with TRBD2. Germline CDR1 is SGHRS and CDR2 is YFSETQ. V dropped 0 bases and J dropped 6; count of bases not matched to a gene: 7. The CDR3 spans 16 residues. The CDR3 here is CASSLAGTSTANEQFF. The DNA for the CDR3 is TGCGCCAGCAGCTTGGCCGGGACTAGCACTGCCAATGAGCAGTTCTTC.

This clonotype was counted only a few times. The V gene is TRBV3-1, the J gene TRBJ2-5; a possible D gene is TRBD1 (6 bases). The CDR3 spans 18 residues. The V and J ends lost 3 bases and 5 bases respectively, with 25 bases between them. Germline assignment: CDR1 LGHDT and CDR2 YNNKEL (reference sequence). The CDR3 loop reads CASSHKTGMSPLQETQYF. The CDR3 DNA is TGTGCCAGCAGCCATAAAACAGGGATGTCACCCCTTCAGGAGACCCAGTACTTC.

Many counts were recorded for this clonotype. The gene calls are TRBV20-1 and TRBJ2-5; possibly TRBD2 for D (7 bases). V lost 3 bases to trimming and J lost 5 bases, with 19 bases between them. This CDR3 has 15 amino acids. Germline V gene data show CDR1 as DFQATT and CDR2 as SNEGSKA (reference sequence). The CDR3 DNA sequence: TGCAGTGCTAGCAGTTTCGACAGGCGGGGGGAGACCCAGTACTTC. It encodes CSASSFDRRGETQYF.

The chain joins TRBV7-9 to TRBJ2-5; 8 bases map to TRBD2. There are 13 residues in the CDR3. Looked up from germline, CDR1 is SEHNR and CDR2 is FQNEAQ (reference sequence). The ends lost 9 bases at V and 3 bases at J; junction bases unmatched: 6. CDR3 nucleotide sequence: TGTGCCAGTAACCGGGGGGGCGAAGAGACCCAGTACTTC. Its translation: CASNRGGEETQYF. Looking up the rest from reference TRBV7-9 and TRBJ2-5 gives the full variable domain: DTGVSQNPRHKITKRGQNVTFRCDPISEHNRLYWYRQTLGQGPEFLTYFQNEAQLEKSRLLSDRFSAERPKGSFSTLEIQRTEQGDSAMYLCASNRGGEETQYFGPGTRLLVL.

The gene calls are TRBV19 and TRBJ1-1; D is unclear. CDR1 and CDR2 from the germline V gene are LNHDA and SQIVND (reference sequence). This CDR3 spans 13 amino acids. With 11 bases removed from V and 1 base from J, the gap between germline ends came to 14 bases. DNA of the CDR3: TGTGCCTCCAAGAGCCTGGAGAACACTGAAGCTTTCTTT. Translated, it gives CASKSLENTEAFF. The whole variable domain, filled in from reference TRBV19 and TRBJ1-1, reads DGGITQSPKYLFRKEGQNVTLSCEQNLNHDAMYWYRQDPGQGLRLIYYSQIVNDFQKGDIAEGYSVSREKKESFPLTVTSAQKNPTAFYLCASKSLENTEAFFGQGTRLTVV.

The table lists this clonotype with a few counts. CDR3 region: CASSLFGASGTSYNEQFF. As DNA, the CDR3 is TGTGCCAGCAGTTTATTTGGCGCTAGCGGAACCTCCTACAATGAGCAGTTCTTC. The chain links TRBV27 to TRBJ2-1; 7 nucleotides align to TRBD2. This CDR3 is built from 18 residues. Germline CDR1 and CDR2: MNHEY and SMNVEV (reference sequence). The V and J ends lost 1 base and 0 bases, in that order; junction bases with no gene match: 9.

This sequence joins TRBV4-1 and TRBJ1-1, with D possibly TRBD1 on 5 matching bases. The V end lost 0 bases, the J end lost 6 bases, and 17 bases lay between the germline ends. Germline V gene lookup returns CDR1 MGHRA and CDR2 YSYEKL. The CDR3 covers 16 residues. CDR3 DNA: TGCGCCAGCAGCCAAGATGGGGGGTCAGGTCAGGCTGAAGCTTTCTTT. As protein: CASSQDGGSGQAEAFF.

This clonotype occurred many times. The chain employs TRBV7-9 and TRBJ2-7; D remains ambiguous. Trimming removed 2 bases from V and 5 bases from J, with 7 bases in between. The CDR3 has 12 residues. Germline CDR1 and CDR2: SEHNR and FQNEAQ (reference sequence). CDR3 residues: CASSLLGNEQYV. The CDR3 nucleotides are TGTGCCAGCAGCTTATTAGGGAACGAGCAGTACGTC.

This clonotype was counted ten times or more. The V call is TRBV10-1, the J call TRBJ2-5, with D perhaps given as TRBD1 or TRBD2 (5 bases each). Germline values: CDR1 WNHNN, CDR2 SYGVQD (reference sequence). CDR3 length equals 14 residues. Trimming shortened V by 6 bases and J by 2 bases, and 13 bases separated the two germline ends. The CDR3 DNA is TGCGCCAGCAGACCAGGGACCTTTCAAGAGACCCAGTACTTC. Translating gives CASRPGTFQETQYF.

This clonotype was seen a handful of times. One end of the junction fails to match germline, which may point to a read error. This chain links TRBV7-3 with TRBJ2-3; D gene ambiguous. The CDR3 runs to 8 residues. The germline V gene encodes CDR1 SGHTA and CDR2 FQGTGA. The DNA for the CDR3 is TGTGCCGCGAGGAGCCCAGATTTT. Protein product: CAARSPDF.

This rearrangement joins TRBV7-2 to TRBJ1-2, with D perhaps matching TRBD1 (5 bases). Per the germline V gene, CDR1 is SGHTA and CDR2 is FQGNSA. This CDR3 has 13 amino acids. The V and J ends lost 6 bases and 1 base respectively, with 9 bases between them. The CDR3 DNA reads TGTGCCAGCAGTCCGGACATTAACTATGGCTACACCTTC. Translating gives CASSPDINYGYTF.

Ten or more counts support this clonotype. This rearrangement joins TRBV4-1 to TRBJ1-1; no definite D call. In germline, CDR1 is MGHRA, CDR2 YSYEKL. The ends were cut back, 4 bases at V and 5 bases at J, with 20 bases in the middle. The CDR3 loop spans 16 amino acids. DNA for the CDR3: TGCGCCAGCAGCCTTCGCGTCGTTCGCGGTGGGACTGAAGCTTTCTTT. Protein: CASSLRVVRGGTEAFF.

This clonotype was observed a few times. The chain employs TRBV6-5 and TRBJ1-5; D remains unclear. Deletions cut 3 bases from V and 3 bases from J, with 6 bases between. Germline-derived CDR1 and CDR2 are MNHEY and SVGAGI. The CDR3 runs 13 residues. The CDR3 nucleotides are TGTGCCAGCAGTTATAAAACCAATCAGCCCCAGCATTTT. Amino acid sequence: CASSYKTNQPQHF.

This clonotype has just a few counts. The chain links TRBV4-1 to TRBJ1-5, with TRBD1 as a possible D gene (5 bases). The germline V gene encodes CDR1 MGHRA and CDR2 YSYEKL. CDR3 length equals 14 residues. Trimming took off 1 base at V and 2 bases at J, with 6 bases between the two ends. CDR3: CASSQVGGNQPQHF. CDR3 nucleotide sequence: TGCGCCAGCAGCCAAGTAGGGGGCAATCAGCCCCAGCATTTT.

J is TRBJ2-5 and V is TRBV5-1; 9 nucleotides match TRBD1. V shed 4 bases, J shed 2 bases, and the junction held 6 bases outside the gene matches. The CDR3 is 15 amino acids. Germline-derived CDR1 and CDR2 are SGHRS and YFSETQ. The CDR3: CASSPQGATQETQYF. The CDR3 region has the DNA TGCGCCAGCAGCCCACAGGGGGCCACGCAAGAGACCCAGTACTTC. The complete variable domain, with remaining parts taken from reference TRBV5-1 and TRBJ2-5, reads KAGVTQTPRYLIKTRGQQVTLSCSPISGHRSVSWYQQTPGQGLQFLFEYFSETQRNKGNFPGRFSGRQFSNSRSEMNVSTLELGDSALYLCASSPQGATQETQYFGPGTRLLVL.

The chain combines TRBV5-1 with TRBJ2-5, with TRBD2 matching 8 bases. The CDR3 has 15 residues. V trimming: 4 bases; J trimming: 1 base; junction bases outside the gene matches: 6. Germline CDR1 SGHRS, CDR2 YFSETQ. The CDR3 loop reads CASSTREGIQETQYF. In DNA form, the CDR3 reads TGCGCCAGCAGCACACGGGAGGGTATCCAAGAGACCCAGTACTTC. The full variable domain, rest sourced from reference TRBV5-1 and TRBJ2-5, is KAGVTQTPRYLIKTRGQQVTLSCSPISGHRSVSWYQQTPGQGLQFLFEYFSETQRNKGNFPGRFSGRQFSNSRSEMNVSTLELGDSALYLCASSTREGIQETQYFGPGTRLLVL.

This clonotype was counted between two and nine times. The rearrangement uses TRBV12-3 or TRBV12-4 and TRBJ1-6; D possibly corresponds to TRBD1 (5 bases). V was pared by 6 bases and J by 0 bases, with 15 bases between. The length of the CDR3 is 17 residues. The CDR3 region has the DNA TGTGCCAGCAGCCATTTGAGACAGCGCTCCTATAATTCACCCCTCCACTTT. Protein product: CASSHLRQRSYNSPLHF.

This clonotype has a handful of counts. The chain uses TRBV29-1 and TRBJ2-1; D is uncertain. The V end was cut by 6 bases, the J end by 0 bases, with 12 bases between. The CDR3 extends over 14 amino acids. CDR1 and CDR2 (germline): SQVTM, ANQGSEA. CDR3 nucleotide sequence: TGCAGCGTGGACCGGACGAGCTCCTACAATGAGCAGTTCTTC. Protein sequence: CSVDRTSSYNEQFF.

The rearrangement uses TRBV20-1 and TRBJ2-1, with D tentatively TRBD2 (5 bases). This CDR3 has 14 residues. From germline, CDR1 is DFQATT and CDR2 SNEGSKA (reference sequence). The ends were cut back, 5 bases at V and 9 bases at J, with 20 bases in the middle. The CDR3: CSAPSLRGISEQFF. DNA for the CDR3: TGCAGTGCTCCTAGCTTACGAGGGATCAGTGAGCAGTTCTTC.